This section outlines one T cell receptor beta chain sequence together with its context. The antigen is undetermined. These data are taken from a study of T cells after yellow fever vaccination. Study outcomes and limitations: Peaking on day 5 versus 15, the secondary response was faster but weaker.

A single record per CDR3 protein comes from TCRdb applying MiXCR to the 5' RACE reads. The data hold some 300,000 distinct CDR3 sequences, with about 8.3% observed a single time. CDR3 length equals 17 residues. The TCR originated in a man aged 18 to 30 who received the YFV17D yellow fever vaccine. The source material was PBMCs, sampled 45 days after the first yellow fever vaccination. The rearrangement uses TRBV21-1 and TRBJ2-1; the table's D call, TRBD1, was not checked against the DNA. TRBV21-1 constitutes a pseudogene. The CDR3 sequence is CASSKAEGAAYYNEQFF. The CDR3 region has the DNA TGTGCCAGCAGCAAAGCCGAGGGGGCGGCTTACTACAATGAGCAGTTCTTC.